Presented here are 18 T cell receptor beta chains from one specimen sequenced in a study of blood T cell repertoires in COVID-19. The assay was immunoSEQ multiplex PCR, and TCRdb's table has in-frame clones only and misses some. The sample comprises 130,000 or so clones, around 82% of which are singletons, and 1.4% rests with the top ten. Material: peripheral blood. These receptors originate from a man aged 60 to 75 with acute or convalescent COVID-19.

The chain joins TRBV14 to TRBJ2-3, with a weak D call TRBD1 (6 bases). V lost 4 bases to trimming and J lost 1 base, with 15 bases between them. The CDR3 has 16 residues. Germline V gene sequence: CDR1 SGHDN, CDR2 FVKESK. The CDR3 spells CASSPLVTGRTDTQYF. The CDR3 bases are TGTGCCAGCAGCCCCTTAGTGACAGGCCGCACAGATACGCAGTATTTT.

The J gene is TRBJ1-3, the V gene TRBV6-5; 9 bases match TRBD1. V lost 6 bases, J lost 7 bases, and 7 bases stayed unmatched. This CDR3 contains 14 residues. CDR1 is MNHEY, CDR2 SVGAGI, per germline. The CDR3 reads CASRPGQGGNTIYF. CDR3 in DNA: TGTGCCAGCAGGCCGGGACAGGGAGGGAACACCATATATTTT.

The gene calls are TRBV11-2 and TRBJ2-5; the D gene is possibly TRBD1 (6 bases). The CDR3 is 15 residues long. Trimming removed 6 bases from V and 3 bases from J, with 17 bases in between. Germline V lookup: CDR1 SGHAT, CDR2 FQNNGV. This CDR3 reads CASSQTGISEETQYF. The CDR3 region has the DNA TGTGCCAGCAGTCAAACAGGGATATCGGAAGAGACCCAGTACTTC. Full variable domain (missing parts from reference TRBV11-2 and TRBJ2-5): EAGVAQSPRYKIIEKRQSVAFWCNPISGHATLYWYQQILGQGPKLLIQFQNNGVVDDSQLPKDRFSAERLKGVDSTLKIQPAKLEDSAVYLCASSQTGISEETQYFGPGTRLLVL.

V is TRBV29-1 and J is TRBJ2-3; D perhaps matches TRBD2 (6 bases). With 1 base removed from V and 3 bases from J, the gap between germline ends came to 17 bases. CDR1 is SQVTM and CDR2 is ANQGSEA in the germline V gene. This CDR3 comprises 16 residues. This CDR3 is CSVEGGTGAPTDTQYF. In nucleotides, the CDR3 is TGCAGCGTTGAAGGGGGAACGGGAGCGCCAACAGATACGCAGTATTTT.

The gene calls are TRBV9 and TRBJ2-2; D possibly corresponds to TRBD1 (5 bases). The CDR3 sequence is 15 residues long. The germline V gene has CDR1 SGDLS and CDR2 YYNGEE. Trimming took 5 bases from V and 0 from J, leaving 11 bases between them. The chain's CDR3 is CASRAGPANTGELFF. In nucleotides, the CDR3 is TGTGCCAGCAGAGCAGGGCCCGCGAACACCGGGGAGCTGTTTTTT.

In DNA form, the CDR3 reads TGTGCCAGCAGCCGGACAGGGACCAATTCACCCCTCCACTTT. It translates to CASSRTGTNSPLHF. The chain is built from TRBV6-5 and TRBJ1-6; 8 positions match TRBD1. The V segment lost 6 bases and the J segment 7 bases; nucleotides outside the gene matches: 5. This CDR3 comprises 14 residues. Looked up from germline, CDR1 is MNHEY and CDR2 is SVGAGI.

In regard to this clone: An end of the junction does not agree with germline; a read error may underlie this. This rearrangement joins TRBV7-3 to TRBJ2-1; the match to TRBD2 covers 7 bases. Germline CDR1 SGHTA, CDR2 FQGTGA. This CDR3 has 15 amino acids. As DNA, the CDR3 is TGTGCCAGCAGCCTAACGGGAGGAACGGACAATGAGCAGTTCTTC. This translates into CASSLTGGTDNEQFF.

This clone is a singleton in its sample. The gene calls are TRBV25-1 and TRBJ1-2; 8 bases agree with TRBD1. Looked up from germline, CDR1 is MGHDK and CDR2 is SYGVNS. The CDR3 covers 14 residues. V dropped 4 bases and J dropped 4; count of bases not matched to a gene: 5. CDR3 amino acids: CASSGRQGSYGYTF. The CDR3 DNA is TGTGCCAGCAGTGGTCGACAGGGGAGCTATGGCTACACCTTC.

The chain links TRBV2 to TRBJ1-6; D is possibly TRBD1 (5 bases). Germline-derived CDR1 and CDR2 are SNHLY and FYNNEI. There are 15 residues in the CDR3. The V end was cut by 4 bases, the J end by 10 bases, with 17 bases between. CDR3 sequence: CASSGGRVQGSPLHF. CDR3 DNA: TGTGCCAGCAGTGGAGGCAGAGTGCAGGGATCACCCCTCCACTTT.

CDR3 sequence reads: CASRRTFTGGEQYF. The CDR3 DNA reads TGTGCCAGCAGACGTACTTTCACAGGGGGAGAGCAGTACTTC. The chain carries TRBV7-2 and TRBJ2-7, with TRBD1 identical over 8 bases. Germline V CDR1 and CDR2: SGHTA, FQGNSA. After removal of 6 bases from V and 7 bases from J, the junction contained 11 bases not matched to a gene. The CDR3 runs 14 residues.

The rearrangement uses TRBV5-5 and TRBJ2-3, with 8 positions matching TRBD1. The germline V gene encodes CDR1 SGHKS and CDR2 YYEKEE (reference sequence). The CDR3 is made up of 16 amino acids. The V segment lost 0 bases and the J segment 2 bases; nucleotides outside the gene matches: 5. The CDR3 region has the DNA TGTGCCAGCAGCTTGGCCGGACAGGGATACACAGATACGCAGTATTTT. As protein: CASSLAGQGYTDTQYF.

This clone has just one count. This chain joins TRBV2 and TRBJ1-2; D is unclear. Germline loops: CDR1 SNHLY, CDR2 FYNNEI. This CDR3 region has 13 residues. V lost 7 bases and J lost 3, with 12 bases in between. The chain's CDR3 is CASIDDNDYGYTF. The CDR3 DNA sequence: TGTGCCAGCATTGATGACAACGACTATGGCTACACCTTC.

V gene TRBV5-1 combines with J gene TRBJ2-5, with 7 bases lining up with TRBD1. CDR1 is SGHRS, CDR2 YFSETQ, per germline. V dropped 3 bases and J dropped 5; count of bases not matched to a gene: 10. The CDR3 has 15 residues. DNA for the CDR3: TGCGCCAGCAGCTCGCTAGGGGGCTTCGTGGAGACCCAGTACTTC. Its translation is CASSSLGGFVETQYF.

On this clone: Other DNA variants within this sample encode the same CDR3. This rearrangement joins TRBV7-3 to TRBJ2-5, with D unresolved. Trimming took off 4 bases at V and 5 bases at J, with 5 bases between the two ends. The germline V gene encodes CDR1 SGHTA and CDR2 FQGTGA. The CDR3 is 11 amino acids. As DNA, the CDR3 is TGTGCCAGCAGCTCCGGTGAGACCCAGTACTTC. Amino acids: CASSSGETQYF.

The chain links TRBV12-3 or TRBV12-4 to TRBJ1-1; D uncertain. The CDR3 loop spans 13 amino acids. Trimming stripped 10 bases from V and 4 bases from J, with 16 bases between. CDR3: CATSAGWATEAFF. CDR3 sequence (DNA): TGTGCCACATCAGCGGGGTGGGCCACTGAAGCTTTCTTT.

CDR3 amino acids: CASSLRGRGNEKLFF. CDR3 DNA: TGTGCCAGCAGTTTACGCGGCAGGGGGAATGAAAAACTGTTTTTT. This chain links TRBV27 with TRBJ1-4; 7 bases map to TRBD1. CDR3 length equals 15 residues. The V and J ends lost 2 bases and 5 bases, in that order; junction bases with no gene match: 5. Germline V CDR1 and CDR2: MNHEY, SMNVEV (reference sequence).

CDR3 nucleotide sequence: TGCAGTGCTAGTGGGGCTAGCGAATATGGTACGCAGTATTTT. This translates into CSASGASEYGTQYF. The V call is TRBV20-1, the J call TRBJ2-3; D may be TRBD2 (6 bases). The V gene lost 3 bases and the J gene lost 8 bases, with 18 bases spanning the gap. The CDR3 is made up of 14 amino acids. Germline V gives CDR1 DFQATT, CDR2 SNEGSKA (reference sequence).

This chain's CDR3 is CASSWAGYEQYF. The DNA of the CDR3 is TGTGCCAGCAGCTGGGCTGGCTACGAGCAGTACTTC. The rearrangement uses TRBV5-8 and TRBJ2-7, with unresolved D. The CDR3 is made up of 12 amino acids. Germline CDR1 reads SGHTS; CDR2 reads YDEGEE. The V gene lost 3 bases and the J gene lost 3 bases, with 7 bases spanning the gap.